This T cell receptor (beta chain) comes out of a study of technical replicates of blood from several donors (dated by TCRdb to 2017 to 2019). A remark on this clone: Its antigen target is currently unknown. No much larger clonotype is one base removed from it; base qualities were not supplied.

Receptor libraries were prepared by the immunoSEQ multiplex PCR assay. In TCRdb, the immuneACCESS table is reduced to in-frame sequences with V and J assigned. These tables do not hold every clone; where another copy was compared, an unresolved V gene accounts for under half, and the others remain unexplained. This sample comprises 60,000 to 85,000 clones, approximately 94% of them detected only once. Of the sample, approximately 0.4% falls within the top ten clones. The CDR3, cysteine through phenylalanine, is 15 amino acids long. Here the CDR3 DNA is all that survives: 45 bases in frame from base 1. Germline trimming: 2 bases from V, 4 bases from J; junction bases outside gene matches: 7. The germline V gene supplies CDR1 SGHDT and CDR2 YYEEEE.

The clonotype originates from a human donor in good health. The receptor chain draws on TRBV5-6 and TRBJ2-3; TRBD2 agrees with 7 junctional bases. Material for sequencing was T cells isolated from PBMCs. The sequence in DNA is TGTGCCAGCAGCTTAAGCGGGGAGTGGGCAGATACGCAGTATTTT. Translated, this gives CASSLSGEWADTQYF.